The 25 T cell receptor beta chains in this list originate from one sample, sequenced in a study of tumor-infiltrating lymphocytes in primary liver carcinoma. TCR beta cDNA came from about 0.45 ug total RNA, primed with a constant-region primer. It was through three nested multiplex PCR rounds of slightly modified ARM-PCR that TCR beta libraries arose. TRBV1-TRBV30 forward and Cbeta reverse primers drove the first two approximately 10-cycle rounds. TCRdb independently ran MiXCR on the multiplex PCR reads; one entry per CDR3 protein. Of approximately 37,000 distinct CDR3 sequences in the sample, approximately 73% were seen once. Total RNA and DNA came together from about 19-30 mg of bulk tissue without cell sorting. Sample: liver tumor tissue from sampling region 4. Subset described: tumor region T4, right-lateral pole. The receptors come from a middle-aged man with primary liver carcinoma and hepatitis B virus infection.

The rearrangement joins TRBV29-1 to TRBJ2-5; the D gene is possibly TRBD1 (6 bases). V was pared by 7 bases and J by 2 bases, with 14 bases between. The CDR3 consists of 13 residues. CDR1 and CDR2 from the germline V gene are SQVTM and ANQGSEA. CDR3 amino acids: CSAPVGAQETQYF. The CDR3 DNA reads TGCAGCGCTCCCGTGGGGGCTCAAGAGACCCAGTACTTC.

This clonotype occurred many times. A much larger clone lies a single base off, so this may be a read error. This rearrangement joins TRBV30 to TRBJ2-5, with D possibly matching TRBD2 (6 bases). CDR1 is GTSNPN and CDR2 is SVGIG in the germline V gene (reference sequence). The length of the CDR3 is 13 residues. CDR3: CSYGLAPPETQYF. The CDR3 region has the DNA TGTTCCTATGGGCTAGCGCCCCCAGAGACCCAGTACTTC.

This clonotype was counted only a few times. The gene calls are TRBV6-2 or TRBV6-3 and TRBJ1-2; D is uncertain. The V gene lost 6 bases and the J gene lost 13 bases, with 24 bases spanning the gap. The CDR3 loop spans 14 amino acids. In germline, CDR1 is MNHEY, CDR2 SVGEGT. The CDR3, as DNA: TGTGCCAGCAGCGCCGGACCAATGAACTATGGCCGCACCTTC. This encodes CASSAGPMNYGRTF.

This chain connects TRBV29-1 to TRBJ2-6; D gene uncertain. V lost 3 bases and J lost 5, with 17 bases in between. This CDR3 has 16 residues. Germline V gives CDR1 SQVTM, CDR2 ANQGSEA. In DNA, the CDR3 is TGCAGCGTTGATCAGACCTCAAGCTCCTGGGCCAACGTCCTGACTTTC. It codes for CSVDQTSSSWANVLTF.

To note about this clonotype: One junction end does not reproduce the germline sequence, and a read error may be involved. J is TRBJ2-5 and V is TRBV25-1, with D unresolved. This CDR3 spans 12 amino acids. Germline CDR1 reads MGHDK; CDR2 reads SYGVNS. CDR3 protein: CASGLNSETQCF. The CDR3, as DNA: TGTGCCAGCGGTCTAAACTCAGAGACCCAGTGCTTC.

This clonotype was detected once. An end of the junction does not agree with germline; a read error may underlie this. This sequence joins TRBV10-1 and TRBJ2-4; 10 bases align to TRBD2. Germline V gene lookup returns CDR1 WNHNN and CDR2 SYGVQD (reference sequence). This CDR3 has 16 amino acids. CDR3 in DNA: TGCGCCAGTAGCACACTAGCGGGAAGGACCAAAAACAATCAGTATTTC. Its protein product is CASSTLAGRTKNNQYF.

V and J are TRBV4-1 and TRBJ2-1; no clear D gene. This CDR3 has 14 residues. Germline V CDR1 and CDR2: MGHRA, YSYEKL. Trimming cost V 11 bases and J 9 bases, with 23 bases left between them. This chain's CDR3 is CAGNQEESTGEQFF. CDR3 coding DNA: TGCGCCGGCAACCAAGAGGAGAGTACGGGTGAGCAGTTCTTC.

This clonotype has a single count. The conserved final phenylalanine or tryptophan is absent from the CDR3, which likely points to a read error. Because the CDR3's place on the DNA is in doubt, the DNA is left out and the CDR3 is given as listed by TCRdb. The CDR3 is CSVVPGWGMNTEGFV. The rearrangement joins TRBV29-1 to TRBJ1-1; the D call TRBD1 from the table was never checked on the DNA. Germline CDR1 SQVTM, CDR2 ANQGSEA. The CDR3 is 15 amino acids in total, end residues counted.

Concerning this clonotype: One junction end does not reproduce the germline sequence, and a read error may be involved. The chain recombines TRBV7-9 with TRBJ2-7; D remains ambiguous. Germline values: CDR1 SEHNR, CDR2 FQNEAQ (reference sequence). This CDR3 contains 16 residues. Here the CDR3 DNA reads TGTACCAGCAGCCCAAGCCACCACTTGAGCTCCTACGAGCAGTACTTC. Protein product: CTSSPSHHLSSYEQYF.

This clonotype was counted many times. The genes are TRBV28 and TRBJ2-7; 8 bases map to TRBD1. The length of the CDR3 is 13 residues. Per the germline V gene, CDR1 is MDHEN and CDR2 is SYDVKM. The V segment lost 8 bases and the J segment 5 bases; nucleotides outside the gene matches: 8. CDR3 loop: CASYGQGLNEQYF. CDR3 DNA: TGTGCCAGCTATGGACAGGGTCTAAACGAGCAGTACTTC. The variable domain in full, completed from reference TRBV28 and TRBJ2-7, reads DVKVTQSSRYLVKRTGEKVFLECVQDMDHENMFWYRQDPGLGLRLIYFSYDVKMKEKGDIPEGYSVSREKKERFSLILESASTNQTSMYLCASYGQGLNEQYFGPGTRLTVT.

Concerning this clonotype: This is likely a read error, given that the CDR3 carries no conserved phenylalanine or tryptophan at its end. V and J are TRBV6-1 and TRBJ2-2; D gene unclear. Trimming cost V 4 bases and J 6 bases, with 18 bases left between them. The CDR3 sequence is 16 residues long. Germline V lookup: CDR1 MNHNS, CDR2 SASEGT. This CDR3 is CASSVVPTSLPGELFV. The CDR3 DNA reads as TGTGCCAGCAGTGTAGTCCCCACCAGCTTACCCGGGGAGCTGTTTGTT.

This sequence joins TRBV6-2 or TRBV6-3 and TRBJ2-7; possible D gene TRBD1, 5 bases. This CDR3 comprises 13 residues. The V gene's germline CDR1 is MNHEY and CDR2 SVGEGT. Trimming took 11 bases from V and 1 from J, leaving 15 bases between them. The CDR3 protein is CADSYEVSYEQYF. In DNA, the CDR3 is TGTGCCGACAGTTACGAGGTATCCTACGAGCAGTACTTC.

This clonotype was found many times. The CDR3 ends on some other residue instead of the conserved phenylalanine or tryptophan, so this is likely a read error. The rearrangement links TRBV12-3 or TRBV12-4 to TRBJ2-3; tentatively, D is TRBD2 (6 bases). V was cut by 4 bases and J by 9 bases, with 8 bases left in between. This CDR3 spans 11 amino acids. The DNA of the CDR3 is TGTGCCAGCAGTTGGGGGGACACGCAGTATCTT. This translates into CASSWGDTQYL.

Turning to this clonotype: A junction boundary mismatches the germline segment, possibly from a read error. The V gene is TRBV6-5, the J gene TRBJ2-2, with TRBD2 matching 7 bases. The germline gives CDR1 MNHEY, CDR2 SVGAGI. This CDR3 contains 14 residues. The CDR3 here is CATYPGLVTGELLF. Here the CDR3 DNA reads TGTGCCACTTACCCTGGACTAGTTACCGGGGAGCTGCTTTTT.

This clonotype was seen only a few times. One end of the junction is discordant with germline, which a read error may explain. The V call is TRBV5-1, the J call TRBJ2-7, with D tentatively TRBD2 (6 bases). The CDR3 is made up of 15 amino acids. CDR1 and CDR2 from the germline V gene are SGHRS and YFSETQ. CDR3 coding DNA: TGTGCCAGCAGCTTGGAGGGGACGATCAGCGGCGAGCAGTATTTC. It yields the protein CASSLEGTISGEQYF.

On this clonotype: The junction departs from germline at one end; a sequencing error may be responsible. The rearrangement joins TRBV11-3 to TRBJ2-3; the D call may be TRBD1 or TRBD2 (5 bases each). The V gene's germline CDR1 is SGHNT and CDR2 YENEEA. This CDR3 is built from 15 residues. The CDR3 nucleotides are TGTACCAGCAGTCCGGGGAGACTCCAGGGCGGAACGCAGTATTTT. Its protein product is CTSSPGRLQGGTQYF.

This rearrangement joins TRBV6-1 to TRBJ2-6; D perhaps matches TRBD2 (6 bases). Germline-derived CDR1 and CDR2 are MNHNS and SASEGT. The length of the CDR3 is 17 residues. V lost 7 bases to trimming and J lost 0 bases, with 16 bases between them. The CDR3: CASMKLASYSGANVLTF. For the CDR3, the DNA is TGTGCCAGCATGAAACTAGCCTCATACTCTGGGGCCAACGTCCTGACTTTC.

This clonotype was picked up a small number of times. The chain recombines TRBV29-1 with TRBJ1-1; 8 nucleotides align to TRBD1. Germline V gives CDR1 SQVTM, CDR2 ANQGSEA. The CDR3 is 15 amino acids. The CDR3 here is CGGSGGWGMSTEAFF. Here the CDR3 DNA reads TGCGGCGGGTCAGGGGGCTGGGGAATGAGCACTGAAGCTTTCTTT.

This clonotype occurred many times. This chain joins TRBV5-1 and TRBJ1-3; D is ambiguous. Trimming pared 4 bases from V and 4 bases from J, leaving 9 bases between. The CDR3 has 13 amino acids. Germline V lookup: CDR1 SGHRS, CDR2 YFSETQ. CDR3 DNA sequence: TGCGCCAGCAGCCTAGGAGGCGGAAACACCATATATTTT. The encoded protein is CASSLGGGNTIYF.

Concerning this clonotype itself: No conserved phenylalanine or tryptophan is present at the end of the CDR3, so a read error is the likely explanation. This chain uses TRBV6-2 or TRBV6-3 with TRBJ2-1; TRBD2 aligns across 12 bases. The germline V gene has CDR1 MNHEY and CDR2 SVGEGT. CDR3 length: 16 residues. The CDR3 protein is CASSPQTSGRADDQFL. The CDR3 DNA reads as TGTGCCAGCAGTCCCCAGACTAGCGGGAGAGCAGATGACCAGTTCCTC.

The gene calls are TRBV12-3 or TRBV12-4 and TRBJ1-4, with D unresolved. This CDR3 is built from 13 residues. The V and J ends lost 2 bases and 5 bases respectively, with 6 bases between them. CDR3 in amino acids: CASSLIGNEKLFF. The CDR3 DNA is TGTGCCAGCAGTTTAATAGGGAATGAAAAACTGTTTTTT.

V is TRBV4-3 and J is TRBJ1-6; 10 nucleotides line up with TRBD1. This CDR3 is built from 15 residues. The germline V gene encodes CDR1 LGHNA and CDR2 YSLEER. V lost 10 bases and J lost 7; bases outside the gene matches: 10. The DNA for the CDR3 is TGCGCCAACTCCTGGGACAGGGGAAGGAATTCACCCCTCCACTTT. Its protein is CANSWDRGRNSPLHF.

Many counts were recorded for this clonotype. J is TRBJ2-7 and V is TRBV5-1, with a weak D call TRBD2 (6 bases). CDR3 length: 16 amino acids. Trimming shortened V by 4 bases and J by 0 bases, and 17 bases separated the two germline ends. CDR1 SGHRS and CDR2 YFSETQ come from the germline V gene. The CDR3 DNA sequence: TGCGCCAGCAGCCCCACTGGACTACCACGCTCCTACGAGCAGTACTTC. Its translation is CASSPTGLPRSYEQYF.

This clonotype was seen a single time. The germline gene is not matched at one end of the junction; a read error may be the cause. CDR3 in DNA: TGCGCCAGCATGAACCAAGGAGGCGACTATGACTACACCTTC. The encoded protein is CASMNQGGDYDYTF. This sequence joins TRBV5-1 and TRBJ1-2, with no clear D. CDR3 length: 14 residues. Germline assignment: CDR1 SGHRS and CDR2 YFSETQ.

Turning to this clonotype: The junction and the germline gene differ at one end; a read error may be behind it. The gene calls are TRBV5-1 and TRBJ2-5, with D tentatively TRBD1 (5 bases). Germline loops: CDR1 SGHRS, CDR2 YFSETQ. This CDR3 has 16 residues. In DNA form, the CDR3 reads TGCGCCAACAGCCTTGTAGGGGCGGCGTCCCAAGAGACCCAGTACTTC. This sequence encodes CANSLVGAASQETQYF.